Sequencing of this T cell receptor beta chain was carried out in a study of CD8 T cells in ankylosing spondylitis. Study observations and caveats: Significantly higher representation of disease-linked clones was reported for matched ankylosing spondylitis synovial fluid. Clones that were linked to disease were CD8+ and were relatively rare in peripheral blood.

In regard to this clonotype: Its antigen is currently unknown.

In making TCR beta libraries, quantitative 5'-RACE with molecular barcodes was used. TCRdb re-called the 5' RACE reads with MiXCR, one entry per CDR3 protein. Of approximately 240,000 distinct CDR3 sequences in the sample, 20% to 30% are singletons; the top ten hold less than 0.75%. CDR3 length: 15 residues. Germline CDR1 reads MNHNS; CDR2 reads SASEGT. V was trimmed by 2 bases and J by 6 bases, leaving 13 bases between them. The sequencing input was blood, either unsorted or a sorted T cell fraction (not recorded which). The clonotype originates from a male donor with ankylosing spondylitis or in good health (not recorded which). This chain links TRBV6-1 with TRBJ1-4; possible D gene TRBD1, 5 bases. The DNA for the CDR3 is TGTGCCAGCAGTGAACGTCAGGGCGGGGATGAAAAACTGTTTTTT. Translated, it gives CASSERQGGDEKLFF.